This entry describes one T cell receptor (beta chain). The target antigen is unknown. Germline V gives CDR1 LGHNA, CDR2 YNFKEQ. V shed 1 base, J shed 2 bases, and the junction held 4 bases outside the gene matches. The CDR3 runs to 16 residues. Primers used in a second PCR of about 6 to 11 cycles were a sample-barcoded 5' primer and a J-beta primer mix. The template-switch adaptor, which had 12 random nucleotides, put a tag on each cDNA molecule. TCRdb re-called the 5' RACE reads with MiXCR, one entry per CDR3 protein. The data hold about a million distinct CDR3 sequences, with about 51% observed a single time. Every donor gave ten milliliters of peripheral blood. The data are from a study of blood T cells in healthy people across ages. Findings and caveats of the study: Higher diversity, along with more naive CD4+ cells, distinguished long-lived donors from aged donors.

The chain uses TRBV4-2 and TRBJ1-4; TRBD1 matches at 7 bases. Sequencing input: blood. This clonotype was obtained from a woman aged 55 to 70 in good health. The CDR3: CASSQATGVTNEKLFF. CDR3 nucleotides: TGTGCCAGCAGCCAAGCCACAGGGGTGACTAATGAAAAACTGTTTTTT.